The 10 T cell receptor beta chains reported below all come from one sample, sequenced in a study of shared clonotypes between healthy human individuals. Only in-frame clones appear in the TCRdb table, and some are missing; sequencing was by immunoSEQ multiplex PCR. This sample has about 2.1 million clones, with around 93% found just once. Selected positively for CCR7 and CD45RO-negative, naive CD8 cells excluded terminally differentiated effector memory CD45RA+ cells. Sequencing was carried out using naive CD8+ T cells from PBMCs. These receptors all come from a man aged 18 to 35 in good health. Some clones in this sample may be carry-over from other donors' samples.

The V call is TRBV27, the J call TRBJ2-7; D tentatively fits TRBD1 or TRBD2 (5 bases each). The CDR3 is 16 amino acids. V lost 6 bases to trimming and J lost 3 bases, with 21 bases between them. The V gene's germline CDR1 is MNHEY and CDR2 SMNVEV (reference sequence). CDR3 in DNA: TGTGCCAGCAGCCCCTCCAGCGGACACTCCTTCTACGAGCAGTACTTC. Residues: CASSPSSGHSFYEQYF.

The V gene is TRBV29-1, the J gene TRBJ2-7, with D maybe TRBD2 (7 bases). V lost 4 bases and J lost 0, with 16 bases in between. The V gene's germline CDR1 is SQVTM and CDR2 ANQGSEA. CDR3 size: 15 residues. This chain's CDR3 is CSVVWRGRPSYEQYF. Here the CDR3 DNA reads TGCAGCGTTGTTTGGCGGGGGCGTCCCTCCTACGAGCAGTACTTC.

This chain connects TRBV18 to TRBJ2-1; the D gene could be TRBD1 or TRBD2 (9 bases each). V was cut by 4 bases and J by 7 bases, with 32 bases left in between. The CDR3 is 20 amino acids. Germline CDR1 and CDR2: KGHSH and LQKENI. As DNA, the CDR3 is TGTGCCAGCTCACTCTACAGGGGGCTAGGGGATAGCGGGAGTTCAAATGAGCAGTTCTTC. Translating it yields CASSLYRGLGDSGSSNEQFF.

V and J are TRBV6-5 and TRBJ2-3, with a tentative D call TRBD2 (6 bases). Trimming pared 0 bases from V and 1 base from J, leaving 11 bases between. This CDR3 region has 16 residues. CDR1 is MNHEY and CDR2 is SVGAGI in the germline V gene. The CDR3 spells CASSYSSASGTDTQYF. For the CDR3, the DNA is TGTGCCAGCAGTTACTCCTCTGCTAGCGGCACAGATACGCAGTATTTT.

V usage is TRBV7-3 and J usage is TRBJ1-2; D call uncertain. Per the germline V gene, CDR1 is SGHTA and CDR2 is FQGTGA. Trimming took off 5 bases at V and 9 bases at J, with 19 bases between the two ends. This CDR3 comprises 14 residues. In DNA, the CDR3 is TGTGCCAGCAGCCCCCAGTTTACGGGTGGGAGCTACACCTTC. Protein product: CASSPQFTGGSYTF.

In DNA, the CDR3 is TGTGCCACCAGCACGAAAGAGACCCAGTACTTC. Its protein is CATSTKETQYF. The chain has TRBV15 and TRBJ2-5; unclear D gene. Between the trimmed V and J ends, which lost 4 bases and 3 bases, there was a span of 3 bases. CDR3 length: 11 amino acids. Per germline, CDR1 LNHNV and CDR2 YYDKDF (reference sequence).

This chain joins TRBV7-9 and TRBJ2-7; weak D call: TRBD1 (5 bases). The CDR3 contains 12 residues. Germline-derived CDR1 and CDR2 are SEHNR and FQNEAQ (reference sequence). Trimming removed 5 bases at V and 5 bases at J, with 10 bases between. The CDR3: CASSAPGNEQYF. Written as DNA, the CDR3 is TGTGCCAGCAGCGCACCAGGGAACGAGCAGTACTTC.

In regard to this clone: The sample contains more than one DNA sequence encoding this CDR3. The chain employs TRBV28 and TRBJ2-7; D may be TRBD2 (6 bases). CDR1 and CDR2 (germline): MDHEN, SYDVKM. Trimming took 1 base from V and 3 from J, leaving 10 bases between them. The CDR3 consists of 14 residues. The CDR3 nucleotides are TGTGCCAGCAGTTTATTGGGGGAGGTCTACGAGCAGTACTTC. Protein sequence: CASSLLGEVYEQYF. The full variable domain, completed using reference TRBV28 and TRBJ2-7, is DVKVTQSSRYLVKRTGEKVFLECVQDMDHENMFWYRQDPGLGLRLIYFSYDVKMKEKGDIPEGYSVSREKKERFSLILESASTNQTSMYLCASSLLGEVYEQYFGPGTRLTVT.

As DNA, the CDR3 is TGTGCCAGCACCCTTAGCTGGGGGTCCGAAAAACTGTTTTTT. It is translated as CASTLSWGSEKLFF. This chain connects TRBV28 to TRBJ1-4, with D possibly matching TRBD1 (5 bases). The V end was cut by 7 bases, the J end by 8 bases, with 17 bases between. Germline values: CDR1 MDHEN, CDR2 SYDVKM. The length of the CDR3 is 14 residues.

This clone was detected only a few times. The V gene is TRBV4-2, the J gene TRBJ1-2, with D uncertain. Germline CDR1 and CDR2: LGHNA and YNFKEQ. Deletions cut 0 bases from V and 2 bases from J, with 10 bases between. This CDR3 region has 15 residues. The CDR3 bases are TGTGCCAGCAGCCAAGACGCGCCAACAAACTATGGCTACACCTTC. As protein: CASSQDAPTNYGYTF.